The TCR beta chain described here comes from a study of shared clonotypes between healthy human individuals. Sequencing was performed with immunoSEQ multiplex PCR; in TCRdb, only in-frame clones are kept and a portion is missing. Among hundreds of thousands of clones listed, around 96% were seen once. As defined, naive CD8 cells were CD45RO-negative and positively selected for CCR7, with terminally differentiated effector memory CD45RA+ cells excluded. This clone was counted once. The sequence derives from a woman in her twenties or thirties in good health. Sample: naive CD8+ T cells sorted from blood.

The CDR3, as DNA: TGTGCCAGCAGCGTCACGGGACACAGGGGTGAAAAACTGTTTTTT. As protein: CASSVTGHRGEKLFF. This chain links TRBV9 with TRBJ1-4; 7 bases align to TRBD1. In germline, CDR1 is SGDLS, CDR2 YYNGEE. There are 15 residues in the CDR3. Trimming took 2 bases from V and 7 from J; bases not matched to a gene: 8.